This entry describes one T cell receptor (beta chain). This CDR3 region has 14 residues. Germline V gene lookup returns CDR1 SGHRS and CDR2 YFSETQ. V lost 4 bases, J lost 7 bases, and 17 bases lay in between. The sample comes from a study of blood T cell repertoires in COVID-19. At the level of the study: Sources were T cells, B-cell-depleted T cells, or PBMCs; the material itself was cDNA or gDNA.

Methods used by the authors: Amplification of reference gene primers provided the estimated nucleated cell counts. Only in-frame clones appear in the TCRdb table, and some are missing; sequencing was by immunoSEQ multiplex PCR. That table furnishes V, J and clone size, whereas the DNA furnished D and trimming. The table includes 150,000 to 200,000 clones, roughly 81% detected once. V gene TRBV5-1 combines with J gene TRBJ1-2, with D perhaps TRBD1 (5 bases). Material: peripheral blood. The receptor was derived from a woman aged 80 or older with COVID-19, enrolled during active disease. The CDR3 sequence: CASSPGQAAGGYTF. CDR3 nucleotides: TGCGCCAGCAGCCCAGGACAAGCAGCGGGTGGCTACACCTTC.